The clone carrying this T cell receptor (beta chain) was seen repeatedly, ten times or more. Antigen: not known. These data come from a study of beta chain features in type 1 diabetes. Findings and limits, study-wide: A closer apparent resemblance between naive, central memory and Treg TCRB repertoires was seen in patients than in healthy donors.

Trimming removed 8 bases from V and 0 bases from J, with 8 bases in between. Germline CDR1 reads ENHRY; CDR2 reads SYGVKD. The CDR3 runs 13 residues. Every bit of the isolated RNA underwent reverse transcription, so sequencing read expressed TCRB transcripts. Naive, central memory and regulatory T cell samples yielded around 3.5 million reads on average. The repertoire was sequenced with immunoSEQ multiplex PCR; TCRdb's copy has only in-frame clones and lacks some. Of 110,000 to 150,000 clones in the sample, about 9.2% are singletons; the top ten hold 0.68%. The source material was central memory CD4+ T cells from blood. This rearrangement joins TRBV10-3 to TRBJ1-3; the D gene is possibly TRBD1 (6 bases). The clonotype comes from a man younger than 30 in good health. The CDR3 DNA sequence: TGTGCCATCCGGGACACCTCTGGAAACACCATATATTTT. It translates to CAIRDTSGNTIYF.